These T cell receptor beta chains were read from a single sample in a study of blood T cell repertoires in COVID-19. The table came from immunoSEQ multiplex PCR; TCRdb's copy has only in-frame clones and leaves some out. The table lists about 440,000 clones, nearly 90% of them singletons. Sequenced material: PBMCs or T cells enriched from blood (not recorded which). Receptors were obtained from a woman under 30 with acute COVID-19. The CDR3 runs from the conserved cysteine through the conserved F or W. The D gene is left open where the match is weak.

D | J | V | CDR3
TRBD1 | TRBJ1-2 | TRBV7-2 | CASSFIEGADGYTF
. | TRBJ1-6 | TRBV27 | CASSPDRKSPLHF
. | TRBJ2-1 | TRBV28 | CASSLFGVLYQFF
TRBD1 | TRBJ2-7 | TRBV15 | CATSRGTGRYEQYF
. | TRBJ2-1 | TRBV29-1 | CSVVSKGISYNEQFF
TRBD1 | TRBJ1-1 | TRBV5-4 | CATKTGTGAFEAFF
. | TRBJ2-7 | TRBV6-2/TRBV6-3 | CASSSFLLASYEQYF
TRBD2 | TRBJ2-3 | TRBV5-6 | CASSRTSGGLDTQYF
. | TRBJ1-1 | TRBV4-1 | CASSPVPGTEAFF
TRBD2 | TRBJ2-5 | TRBV28 | CASRKGRGQETQYF
. | TRBJ2-1 | TRBV6-4 | CASSDSRYSEQFF
TRBD2 | TRBJ2-5 | TRBV28 | CASDLAGGRETQYF
TRBD2 | TRBJ2-3 | TRBV28 | CASSQDTLAVGDTQYF
. | TRBJ1-1 | TRBV6-1 | CASSEALRGEAFF
TRBD2 | TRBJ2-2 | TRBV7-8 | CASSLTSANTGELFF
. | TRBJ2-1 | TRBV19 | CASRIGGTEQFF
. | TRBJ2-7 | TRBV4-2 | CASSQGAHSTYEQYF
TRBD2 | TRBJ2-1 | TRBV19 | CASSPGGLHEQFF
TRBD2 | TRBJ2-7 | TRBV5-5 | CASSLVLRLGGEQYF
. | TRBJ2-7 | TRBV27 | CASSFRQSYEQYF
. | TRBJ2-2 | TRBV29-1 | CSGIMRESVHGELFF
. | TRBJ1-1 | TRBV28 | CASKRQENTEAFF
TRBD1 | TRBJ2-3 | TRBV24-1 | CATSFGQGSDTQYF
TRBD1 | TRBJ1-6 | TRBV11-2 | CASSVRTGGISPLHF
TRBD1 | TRBJ1-5 | TRBV7-3 | CASSLSGGGWEPQHF
TRBD2 | TRBJ2-7 | TRBV4-1 | CASSFRLAGPYEQYF
. | TRBJ1-4 | TRBV3-1/TRBV3-2 | CASSQDVGGLEKLFF